This T cell receptor (beta chain) was captured in a study of T cells in Graves' hyperthyroidism and ophthalmopathy. Stable Graves' hyperthyroidism meant no ophthalmopathy progression within 18 months. This clonotype was counted many times. Trimming stripped 0 bases from V and 5 bases from J, with 11 bases between. Germline V gene lookup returns CDR1 SGDLS and CDR2 YYNGEE. This CDR3 is built from 14 residues. Amplification yielded TCR beta CDR3 regions, with RNA transcripts as the source. Primed by the HTBI set, a first-round RT-PCR was run on the TCR CDR3. Each CDR3 protein gets one entry after TCRdb re-called the multiplex PCR reads with MiXCR. The sample records about 840,000 distinct CDR3 sequences, 35% to 45% being singletons.

The gene calls are TRBV9 and TRBJ1-1; D is unclear. The receptor was isolated from a man aged 18 to 29 with Graves' hyperthyroidism. Sequencing used blood. CDR3 sequence (DNA): TGTGCCAGCAGCGTAGGGGTCATGGATACTGAAGCTTTCTTT. Its protein product is CASSVGVMDTEAFF.